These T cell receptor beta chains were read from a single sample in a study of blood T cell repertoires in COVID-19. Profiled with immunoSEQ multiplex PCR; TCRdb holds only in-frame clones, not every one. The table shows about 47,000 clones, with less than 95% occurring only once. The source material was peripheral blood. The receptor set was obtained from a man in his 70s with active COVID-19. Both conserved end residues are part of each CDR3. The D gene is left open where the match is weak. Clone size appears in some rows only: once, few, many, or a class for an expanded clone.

TGTGCCAGCAGTTACTCGATGGGGGCCCGGGGCACTGAAGCTTTCTTT	CASSYSMGARGTEAFF	NA	NA	TRBV6-5	TRBJ1-1
TGTGCCAGCAGTCAGGGGGTGGGGGCAGATACGCAGTATTTT	CASSQGVGADTQYF	NA	TRBD1	TRBV3-1/TRBV3-2	TRBJ2-3
TGTGCCACCGGACAGGGGCTGTACGAGCAGTACTTC	CATGQGLYEQYF	NA	TRBD1	TRBV10-3	TRBJ2-7
TGTGCCTGGAGTGTACAGCAGGGGAGCGGCTACACCTTC	CAWSVQQGSGYTF	NA	NA	TRBV30	TRBJ1-2
TGTGCCAGTAGTAAGGGGGTGAAGGAAACCCAGTACTTC	CASSKGVKETQYF	NA	NA	TRBV19	TRBJ2-5
TGCAGTGCTAGTGTCACAGGGGTTGAAAAACTGTTTTTT	CSASVTGVEKLFF	NA	TRBD1	TRBV20-1	TRBJ1-4
TGCGCCAGCAGCTGGGGGGGTGACACCGGGGAGCTGTTTTTT	CASSWGGDTGELFF	NA	TRBD2	TRBV5-1	TRBJ2-2
TGTGCCAGCAGCAACTGGGATGGGACGGACAGGACAACACCGAAACCTAATCAGCCCCAGCATTTT	CASSNWDGTDRTTPKPNQPQHF	NA	NA	TRBV21-1	TRBJ1-5
TGTGCCAGCAGTTACTTATCGACAGGGGGCCCCGGGGAGCTGTTTTTT	CASSYLSTGGPGELFF	NA	TRBD1	TRBV6-5	TRBJ2-2
TGTGCCAGCAGTAGAGCGCCAACATCGACAGGGGGCGCTAGCTATGGCTACACCTTC	CASSRAPTSTGGASYGYTF	NA	TRBD1	TRBV28	TRBJ1-2
TGCGCCAGCATCGGGACTGGGAACACCGGGGAGCTGTTTTTT	CASIGTGNTGELFF	NA	NA	TRBV10-2	TRBJ2-2
TGTGCCAGCAGGGGGCAGACAGGGATTACTGAAGCTTTCTTT	CASRGQTGITEAFF	few	TRBD1	TRBV6-5	TRBJ1-1
TGTGCCAGCAGCGTAGGTGGACAGCAGACCACTGAAGCTTTCTTT	CASSVGGQQTTEAFF	NA	NA	TRBV9	TRBJ1-1
TGTGCCAGCACGAACAGCAAAAACACCATATATTTT	CASTNSKNTIYF	NA	NA	TRBV25-1	TRBJ1-3
TGTGCCTGGAGTCCACGGACAGGAAGTAATGAAAAACTGTTTTTT	CAWSPRTGSNEKLFF	NA	TRBD1	TRBV30	TRBJ1-4
TGTGCCAGCTCATGGACTGAAGCAGAAAAACTGTTTTTT	CASSWTEAEKLFF	once	NA	TRBV18	TRBJ1-4
TGTGCCTGGAGCGGGGACAGAATAAATGAAAAACTGTTTTTT	CAWSGDRINEKLFF	NA	TRBD1	TRBV30	TRBJ1-4
TGTGCCAGCAGTTCTCGCAGTGCAGAACAGCCCCAGCATTTT	CASSSRSAEQPQHF	NA	NA	TRBV27	TRBJ1-5
TGCGCCAGCAGCGTCGGGTCATCTGGAAACACCATATATTTT	CASSVGSSGNTIYF	NA	NA	TRBV5-1	TRBJ1-3
TGTGCCAGCAGTGTAGGGGTCTCGGCCTCCATGATTAATGAAAAACTGTTTTTT	CASSVGVSASMINEKLFF	NA	NA	TRBV2	TRBJ1-4
TGCGCCAGCAGCAGGGACAGGAGGGGAGAGACCCAGTACTTC	CASSRDRRGETQYF	NA	TRBD1	TRBV5-1	TRBJ2-5
TGTGCTAGTGCGGGTGTGAGTCAGCCCCAGCATTTT	CASAGVSQPQHF	NA	NA	TRBV12-5	TRBJ1-5
TGTGCCGCCGGGGATCCCTTATACAATCAGCCCCAGCATTTT	CAAGDPLYNQPQHF	NA	NA	TRBV6-5	TRBJ1-5
TGTGCCACCATCCGCCCGAGTACTGAAGCTTTCTTT	CATIRPSTEAFF	NA	NA	TRBV19	TRBJ1-1
TGTGCCAGCAGTTCCCGAGGGGGGGGGCCCTACGAGCAGTACTTC	CASSSRGGGPYEQYF	NA	NA	TRBV6-5	TRBJ2-7
TGTGCCAGCAGCTTAACGTACGGGGGGGCCGGCAATGAGCAGTTCTTC	CASSLTYGGAGNEQFF	NA	TRBD2	TRBV7-3	TRBJ2-1
TGTGCCAGCAGTCCCTCTGGGCTAGCGGGATACAATGAGCAGTTCTTC	CASSPSGLAGYNEQFF	once	TRBD2	TRBV27	TRBJ2-1
TGCGCCAGCAGCCCGGGCTACGAGCAGTACTTC	CASSPGYEQYF	NA	NA	TRBV5-1	TRBJ2-7
TGTGCCAGCCTCCGGCGGCGCAGGGACACAGATACGCAGTATTTT	CASLRRRRDTDTQYF	NA	NA	TRBV9	TRBJ2-3
TGTGCCGTTAGATCTAGGGGTGACACAGATACGCAGTATTTT	CAVRSRGDTDTQYF	NA	NA	TRBV10-3	TRBJ2-3
TGTGCCAGCAGCTTGCTGGCGGGACAGGGTTTGAATCAGCCCCAGCATTTT	CASSLLAGQGLNQPQHF	NA	TRBD1	TRBV5-8	TRBJ1-5
TGTGCCAGCAGCCAACTCGACAGGGGGCCTGGAAACACCATATATTTT	CASSQLDRGPGNTIYF	NA	TRBD1	TRBV3-1/TRBV3-2	TRBJ1-3
TGTGCCAGCAACAGGGGTACTAATGAAAAACTGTTTTTT	CASNRGTNEKLFF	NA	TRBD1	TRBV28	TRBJ1-4
TGTGCCAGCAGCCCCTCGGGGGGCCTTATCACAGATACGCAGTATTTT	CASSPSGGLITDTQYF	NA	NA	TRBV7-6	TRBJ2-3
TGTGCCAGTACCCCCCAGGGTTACAATGAAAAACTGTTTTTT	CASTPQGYNEKLFF	NA	NA	TRBV19	TRBJ1-4
TGTGCCAGCAGCTTATATATCGGGACAGGGAGGGCCGGAAACACCATATATTTT	CASSLYIGTGRAGNTIYF	medium-sized	TRBD1	TRBV7-2	TRBJ1-3
TGTGCCAGCAGCGCGGAAGAACAGGGTGGCTCCTACAATGAGCAGTTCTTC	CASSAEEQGGSYNEQFF	NA	NA	TRBV9	TRBJ2-1
TGTGCCAGCAGTGGGGGACAGGGCGTAGGCGGGGAGCTGTTTTTT	CASSGGQGVGGELFF	NA	TRBD1	TRBV6-1	TRBJ2-2
TGTGCCAGCAGCTTGGCCGGGAGCTCTCAGTACTTC	CASSLAGSSQYF	NA	NA	TRBV7-2	TRBJ2-4
TGTGCCAGCAGCTTATTAATCCCGTGCACCCCGACAGGGGGCTCTAGCAATCAGCCCCAGCATTTT	CASSLLIPCTPTGGSSNQPQHF	NA	TRBD1	TRBV7-4	TRBJ1-5
TGTGCCAGCTCCGCGGCCGTGACAGGGGAGACCCAGTACTTC	CASSAAVTGETQYF	NA	TRBD1	TRBV18	TRBJ2-5
TGTGCCAGCAGCTCTCTGGAGGAGCAGTACTTC	CASSSLEEQYF	NA	NA	TRBV7-9	TRBJ2-7
TGTGCCACCAGTGATTCTGGGACAGGGTCAGGTCAGCCCCAGCATTTT	CATSDSGTGSGQPQHF	once	TRBD1	TRBV24-1	TRBJ1-5
TGTGCCACCAGTGGTAGCGGGGGGCCCTGGGATACCGGGGAGCTGTTTTTT	CATSGSGGPWDTGELFF	NA	TRBD2	TRBV24-1	TRBJ2-2
TGTGCCAGCAGCGTAGAGATTACTTCTAGCACAGATACGCAGTATTTT	CASSVEITSSTDTQYF	NA	NA	TRBV9	TRBJ2-3
TGTGCCAGCAGCCGAAACGAACTAGCGGTTTTCACAGATACGCAGTATTTT	CASSRNELAVFTDTQYF	NA	TRBD2	TRBV11-2	TRBJ2-3
TGTGCAACGGGGGGACAGGCACCCTACTACGAGCAGTACTTC	CATGGQAPYYEQYF	NA	NA	TRBV28	TRBJ2-7
TGCGCCAGCAGCCCGGGACAGGAGCAGTACTTC	CASSPGQEQYF	NA	TRBD1	TRBV5-1	TRBJ2-7
TGTGCCAGCAAAAAGACAGGGGGGGAGACCCAGTACTTC	CASKKTGGETQYF	once	TRBD1	TRBV12-3/TRBV12-4	TRBJ2-5
TGTGCCAGCAGTAGGACAGAGAACACTGAAGCTTTCTTT	CASSRTENTEAFF	NA	NA	TRBV6-2/TRBV6-3	TRBJ1-1
TGTGCCTGGAGCCCGGGACAGGGGGCAGATACGCAGTATTTT	CAWSPGQGADTQYF	NA	TRBD1	TRBV30	TRBJ2-3
TGTGCCAGCAGCTTAGATGCAGGTGGCTACACCTTC	CASSLDAGGYTF	NA	NA	TRBV7-2	TRBJ1-2
TGTGCCAGCTCACCGTCGGGACAACATGAAAAACTGTTTTTT	CASSPSGQHEKLFF	NA	NA	TRBV18	TRBJ1-4
TGTGCCAGCAGCACAGGAACAGGGGAAGATTCACCCCTCCACTTT	CASSTGTGEDSPLHF	NA	TRBD1	TRBV13	TRBJ1-6
TGCGCCAGCAGCCTGGTGGGGGGAGGTGAAAAACTGTTTTTT	CASSLVGGGEKLFF	NA	NA	TRBV4-1	TRBJ1-4